Below, 17 T cell receptor beta chains from the same sample are listed, as sequenced in a study of identical twins. TCRdb reanalysed the 5' RACE reads using MiXCR and keeps one entry per CDR3 protein. The sample holds hundreds of thousands of distinct CDR3 sequences, about 7.5% seen once. The same data also contributed to another study, on yellow fever vaccine responses in identical twins.

Specimen: CD8+ T cells sorted from blood. Receptors were obtained from a woman aged 18-35 years in good health.

This clonotype was detected only a few times. This chain joins TRBV27 and TRBJ1-1, with D hard to call. Trimming cost V 5 bases and J 7 bases, with 8 bases left between them. The V gene's germline CDR1 is MNHEY and CDR2 SMNVEV (reference sequence). The CDR3 spans 11 residues. The CDR3 sequence is CASSTDGEAFF. The DNA for the CDR3 is TGTGCCAGCAGTACGGACGGTGAAGCTTTCTTT.

J is TRBJ2-3 and V is TRBV20-1; 8 nucleotides match TRBD1. The V gene's germline CDR1 is DFQATT and CDR2 SNEGSKA (reference sequence). CDR3 length equals 16 residues. After removal of 4 bases from V and 0 bases from J, the junction contained 9 bases not matched to a gene. The CDR3 DNA reads as TGCAGTGCTAAACCGGAGGACAGGGATAGCACAGATACGCAGTATTTT. Encoded protein: CSAKPEDRDSTDTQYF.

The table lists this clonotype with a few counts. This chain joins TRBV2 and TRBJ2-2, with D maybe TRBD2 (5 bases). V gave up 2 bases and J gave up 7 bases, with 26 bases separating them. This CDR3 comprises 19 residues. Germline CDR1 reads SNHLY; CDR2 reads FYNNEI. The CDR3 nucleotides read TGTGCCAGCAGTGAACAGTGGGCTAGCCATAACCCTAGGAGCGGGGAGCTGTTTTTT. Its translation: CASSEQWASHNPRSGELFF.

This clonotype was recorded at least ten times. V gene TRBV28 combines with J gene TRBJ1-1; D gene unclear. V was pared by 1 base and J by 3 bases, with 3 bases between. Germline lookup yields CDR1 MDHEN and CDR2 SYDVKM. This CDR3 region has 12 residues. The CDR3 nucleotides are TGTGCCAGCAGTTTATCATACACTGAAGCTTTCTTT. Residues: CASSLSYTEAFF.

The chain employs TRBV15 and TRBJ1-1; no reliable D call. The ends were cut back, 1 base at V and 4 bases at J, with 13 bases in the middle. Germline V gives CDR1 LNHNV, CDR2 YYDKDF (reference sequence). The CDR3 spans 15 residues. The CDR3 loop is CATSRVGQSGTEAFF. In nucleotides, the CDR3 is TGTGCCACCAGCAGAGTAGGGCAGTCGGGCACTGAAGCTTTCTTT.

This clonotype was observed at least ten times. This chain uses TRBV2 with TRBJ2-1, with 9 bases fitting TRBD2. The CDR3 spans 17 residues. Germline-derived CDR1 and CDR2 are SNHLY and FYNNEI. V lost 3 bases and J lost 6; bases outside the gene matches: 12. The CDR3 loop reads CASSDPLAGKTGNEQFF. The CDR3, as DNA: TGTGCCAGCAGTGACCCCCTAGCGGGGAAAACGGGCAATGAGCAGTTCTTC.

The chain recombines TRBV20-1 with TRBJ2-1; 11 nucleotides align to TRBD2. CDR3 length: 15 residues. Germline V CDR1 and CDR2: DFQATT, SNEGSKA (reference sequence). The V gene end was trimmed by 3 bases and the J gene end by 4 bases; junction bases not matched to a gene: 5. The CDR3 bases are TGCAGTGCTAGGGATCTAGCGGGGGGTTACAATGAGCAGTTCTTC. The encoded protein is CSARDLAGGYNEQFF.

This clonotype showed up many times. V and J are TRBV12-3 or TRBV12-4 and TRBJ2-5, with 12 bases lining up with TRBD2. J gave up 0 bases and V 6 bases, and 5 bases lay outside the gene matches. The CDR3 contains 16 residues. The CDR3 spells CASSPGTSGYQETQYF. In nucleotides, the CDR3 is TGTGCCAGCAGCCCCGGGACTAGCGGGTACCAAGAGACCCAGTACTTC.

This chain connects TRBV5-5 to TRBJ2-5; 8 bases line up with TRBD1. CDR1 and CDR2 from the germline V gene are SGHKS and YYEKEE (reference sequence). The CDR3 length is 14 residues. The junction had 5 bases not matched to a gene; V was cut back by 4 bases and J by 3 bases. CDR3 protein: CASSLRTGKETQYF. The CDR3 DNA follows: TGTGCCAGCAGCCTTCGGACAGGGAAAGAGACCCAGTACTTC.

This clonotype showed up many times. The gene calls are TRBV6-4 and TRBJ2-1; TRBD2 matches 10 bases. CDR1 is MRHNA, CDR2 SNTAGT, per germline. CDR3 length equals 15 residues. The trim removed 3 bases at V and 4 bases at J, leaving 3 bases unmatched. The CDR3 loop is CASSETSGSYNEQFF. The CDR3 region has the DNA TGTGCCAGCAGTGAGACTAGCGGGTCTTACAATGAGCAGTTCTTC.

This clonotype was recorded many times. The chain's CDR3 is CASSGDSSYEQYV. The CDR3 bases are TGTGCCAGCAGCGGGGACAGCTCCTACGAGCAGTACGTC. The chain joins TRBV7-2 to TRBJ2-7; 7 positions agree with TRBD1. This CDR3 comprises 13 residues. Germline V gene sequence: CDR1 SGHTA, CDR2 FQGNSA. The V gene end was trimmed by 5 bases and the J gene end by 0 bases; junction bases not matched to a gene: 1.

Many counts were recorded for this clonotype. This chain uses TRBV11-1 with TRBJ2-2; TRBD1 might be the D (6 bases). The CDR3 contains 18 residues. Per the germline V gene, CDR1 is SGHAT and CDR2 is FQDESV (reference sequence). The V end was cut by 7 bases, the J end by 3 bases, with 24 bases between. Written as DNA, the CDR3 is TGTGCCAGCACCGGGAAACAGGGACACGTAGGGTACACCGGGGAGCTGTTTTTT. Protein: CASTGKQGHVGYTGELFF.

This clonotype was seen only a few times. This chain joins TRBV27 and TRBJ2-7; 7 bases map to TRBD1. There are 14 residues in the CDR3. CDR1 is MNHEY, CDR2 SMNVEV, per germline (reference sequence). J gave up 3 bases and V 5 bases, and 7 bases lay outside the gene matches. The CDR3 region has the DNA TGTGCCAGCAGTCCGGAACAGGGGTACTACGAGCAGTACTTC. Protein sequence: CASSPEQGYYEQYF.

In its sample, this clonotype was seen a few times. The chain combines TRBV14 with TRBJ2-5; 7 nucleotides agree with TRBD2. V lost 4 bases to trimming and J lost 5 bases; unmatched junction nucleotides: 19. The CDR3 sequence is 18 residues long. Germline assignment: CDR1 SGHDN and CDR2 FVKESK. The CDR3 sequence is CASSPTHPGLSGRETQYF. The CDR3 nucleotides are TGTGCCAGCAGCCCCACCCACCCGGGACTAAGCGGTCGGGAGACCCAGTACTTC.

This chain uses TRBV7-9 with TRBJ2-1; 9 bases line up with TRBD1. Per the germline V gene, CDR1 is SEHNR and CDR2 is FQNEAQ (reference sequence). V lost 5 bases and J lost 2; bases outside the gene matches: 4. CDR3 length: 15 amino acids. CDR3 amino acids: CASSTTGGTYNEQFF. CDR3 nucleotide sequence: TGTGCCAGCAGCACGACAGGGGGGACCTACAATGAGCAGTTCTTC.

This clonotype has just a few counts. The CDR3 DNA follows: TGTGCCAGCAGTTTAGAAGGGACTACCCAAGAGACCCAGTACTTC. Its protein is CASSLEGTTQETQYF. This chain uses TRBV12-3 or TRBV12-4 with TRBJ2-5; 7 nucleotides line up with TRBD2. J gave up 1 base and V 1 base, and 3 bases lay outside the gene matches. The CDR3 is 15 amino acids.

At least ten counts were recorded for this clonotype. V and J are TRBV20-1 and TRBJ2-3, with TRBD2 identical over 9 bases. This CDR3 has 16 residues. The V and J ends lost 3 bases and 3 bases, in that order; junction bases with no gene match: 10. The germline CDR1 and CDR2 sequences are DFQATT and SNEGSKA (reference sequence). The CDR3 DNA is TGCAGTGCTAGCCCCCAATCTAGCGGGGTTACAGATACGCAGTATTTT. Translating it yields CSASPQSSGVTDTQYF.